The sequence of this T cell receptor (beta chain) was determined in a study of blood T cell repertoires in COVID-19 (TCRdb year 2020). General notes on the study: Samples covering the acute and convalescent phases of COVID-19 were provided by collaborators in the United States, Italy and Spain. Where available, HLA class I and class II types were taken from metadata supplied by the sample provider and were not determined by assay-based typing. The material from the prospective study consisted of cDNA or gDNA derived from T cells, B-cell-depleted T cells, or PBMCs. Samples were obtained from the ongoing ImmuneRACE study (first 160 participants) and from 1,254 subjects provided by 6 global collaborators. Subjects who had been exposed to COVID-19, were actively infected with it, or had recovered from it provided the deeply sampled blood TCRbeta repertoires that made up the dataset. A freely available public database, intended as a resource for researchers studying the immune response to SARS-CoV-2, is where the repertoires were released. Sample metadata almost always included a de-identified subject ID, COVID-19 status, age in years and sex.

The immunoSEQ Assay, a bias-controlled multiplex PCR, was used to amplify TCRbeta CDR3 regions from genomic DNA. Under the source paper's analysis protocol: Nucleated cell counts per sample were estimated from amplification of reference gene primers within the assay. To quantify the absolute abundance of each unique TCRbeta CDR3 rearrangement, sequence reads were collapsed and filtered. Productive Simpson clonality was computed per sample as the square root of Simpson's diversity index over productive rearrangements. What TCRdb holds here is the immuneACCESS table cut down to in-frame rearrangements. Part of the clones is not present; checked against another copy, under half of the missing clones reflect an unresolved V gene, and the others are unexplained. V and J calls and clone size are those listed in that table; D and trimming were worked out from the DNA. Here the sample has about 50,000 clones; roughly 85% occur a single time. The ten largest account for roughly 25% of the sample.

Trimming costs V 2 bases and J 4 bases, and their ends lie 6 bases apart. The CDR3 covers 12 residues, taking in both the cysteine and the phenylalanine. Only the CDR3 part of the read is kept: 36 bases, read in frame from the first base. CDR1 and CDR2 (SNHLY, FYNNEI) derive from the germline V gene. As regards this clone: Its antigen is currently not known. No qualities accompany the bases; no much larger clone lies one base away.

Each collaborating institution followed its own protocols to collect whole blood in K2EDTA tubes. For TCRbeta analysis, collaborator samples were shipped as frozen whole blood, as isolated PBMCs, or as DNA extracted from either sample type. The paper as a whole reports these results and caveats: The amount of clinical and demographic metadata varied by source and participant and was provided uncurated.

Material: peripheral blood. The chain employs TRBV2 and TRBJ2-7; the D segment cannot be called with confidence. The origin of this receptor is a man in his 70s with acute or convalescent COVID-19. This receptor carries the CDR3 CASSEREYEQYF. The bases are TGTGCCAGCAGTGAACGAGAATACGAGCAGTACTTC.